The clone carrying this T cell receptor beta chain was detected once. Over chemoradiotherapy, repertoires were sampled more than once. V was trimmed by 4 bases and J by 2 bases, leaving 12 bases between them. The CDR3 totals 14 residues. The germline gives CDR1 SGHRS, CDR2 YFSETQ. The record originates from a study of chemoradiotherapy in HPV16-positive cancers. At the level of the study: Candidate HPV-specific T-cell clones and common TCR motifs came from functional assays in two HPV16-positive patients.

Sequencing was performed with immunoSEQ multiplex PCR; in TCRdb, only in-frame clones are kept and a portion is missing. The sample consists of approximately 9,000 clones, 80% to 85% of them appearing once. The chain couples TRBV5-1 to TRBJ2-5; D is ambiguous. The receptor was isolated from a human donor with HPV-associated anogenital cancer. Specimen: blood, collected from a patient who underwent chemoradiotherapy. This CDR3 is CASSPSGPQETQYF. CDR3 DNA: TGCGCCAGCAGCCCGAGTGGGCCACAAGAGACCCAGTACTTC.